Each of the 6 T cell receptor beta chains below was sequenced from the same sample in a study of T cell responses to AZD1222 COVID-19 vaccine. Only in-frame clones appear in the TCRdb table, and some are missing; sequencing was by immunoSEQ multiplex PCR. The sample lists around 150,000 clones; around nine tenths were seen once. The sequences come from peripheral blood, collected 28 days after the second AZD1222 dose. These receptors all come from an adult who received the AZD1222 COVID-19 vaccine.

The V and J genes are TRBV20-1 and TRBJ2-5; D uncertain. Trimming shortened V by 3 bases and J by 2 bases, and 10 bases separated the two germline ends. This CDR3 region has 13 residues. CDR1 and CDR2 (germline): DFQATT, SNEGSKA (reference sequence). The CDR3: CSASAMRQETQYF. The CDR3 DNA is TGCAGTGCTAGTGCTATGCGGCAAGAGACCCAGTACTTC.

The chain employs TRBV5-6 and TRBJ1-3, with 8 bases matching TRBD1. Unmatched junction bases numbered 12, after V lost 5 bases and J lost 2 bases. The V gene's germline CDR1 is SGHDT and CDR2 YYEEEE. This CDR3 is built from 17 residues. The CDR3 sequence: CASSFIGGQGAGNTIYF. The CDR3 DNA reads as TGTGCCAGCAGTTTTATTGGAGGACAGGGTGCTGGAAACACCATATATTTT.

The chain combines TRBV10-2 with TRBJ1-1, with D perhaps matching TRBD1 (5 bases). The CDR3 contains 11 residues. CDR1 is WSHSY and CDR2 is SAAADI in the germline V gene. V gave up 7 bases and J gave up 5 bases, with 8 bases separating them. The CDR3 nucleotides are TGCGCCAGCAATGGGGGGACTGAAGCTTTCTTT. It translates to CASNGGTEAFF.

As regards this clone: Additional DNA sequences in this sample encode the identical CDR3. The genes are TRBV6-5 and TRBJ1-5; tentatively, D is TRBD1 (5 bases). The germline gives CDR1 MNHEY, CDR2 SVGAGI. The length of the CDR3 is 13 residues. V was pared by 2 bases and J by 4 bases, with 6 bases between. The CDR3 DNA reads TGTGCCAGCAGTTACGGGGGAAATCAGCCCCAGCATTTT. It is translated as CASSYGGNQPQHF.

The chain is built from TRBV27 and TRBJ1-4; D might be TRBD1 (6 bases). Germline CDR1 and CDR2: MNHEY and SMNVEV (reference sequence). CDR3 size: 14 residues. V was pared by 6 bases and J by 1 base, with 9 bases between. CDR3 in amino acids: CASSPQGTNEKLFF. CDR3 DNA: TGTGCCAGCAGCCCACAGGGAACTAATGAAAAACTGTTTTTT.

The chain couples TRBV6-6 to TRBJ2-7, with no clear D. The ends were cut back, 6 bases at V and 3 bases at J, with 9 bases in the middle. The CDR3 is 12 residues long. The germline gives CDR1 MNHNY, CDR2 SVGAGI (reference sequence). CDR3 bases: TGTGCCAGCAGATCGACGAGCTACGAGCAGTACTTC. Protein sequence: CASRSTSYEQYF.